This TCR beta chain appears in the sequencing data of a study of PD-1 blockade in mismatch repair-deficient tumors (dated by TCRdb to the late 2010s). With respect to the entire study: The trial enrolled more than 85 consecutive patients with approximately eleven mismatch repair-deficient cancer types between September 2013 and late 2016, all previously treated and progressing. Deep sequencing of TCR CDR3 regions was used to track tumor-associated T cell clones in peripheral blood of patients responding to PD-1 blockade. The study at large found these results: Rapid expansion after pembrolizumab followed by contraction, generally before radiologic responses, was shown by tumor-resident clones, which were often undetectable in blood before treatment.

Deletion took 2 bases off V and 0 bases off J, with a span of 9 bases between the germline ends. Looking up the germline V gene (reference sequence) yields CDR1 SGHAT and CDR2 FQDESV. Its CDR3 holds 15 amino acids, cysteine through phenylalanine. Only the CDR3 portion is preserved as DNA: 45 bases, with reading frame beginning at the first base. Mismatch repair deficiency in every enrolled patient was established by polymerase chain reaction or immunohistochemistry. A few patients who responded to pembrolizumab therapy underwent TCR sequencing. The phase II trial prospectively tested pembrolizumab PD-1 blockade in advanced mismatch repair-deficient cancers regardless of tissue of origin. Peripheral blood T cell samples were collected serially, before PD-1 blockade began and at several time points afterward. Blood sampling time points were reported as weeks after the first dose of pembrolizumab. The library was made by the immunoSEQ multiplex PCR assay. TCRdb provides this immuneACCESS table in a form limited to in-frame rearrangements. Some clones are lacking; in checked studies, under half of them reflect an unresolved V gene, and why the rest are absent is not known. The sample records some 110,000 clones, about 74% of which are singletons. Of the sample, approximately 5% falls within the top ten clones.

This clone has only one observation. Its antigen specificity is not known. One base away there is no much larger clone; base qualities are not given. Sequenced material: peripheral blood, taken just over 59 weeks after starting pembrolizumab. The receptor comes from an adult with mismatch repair-deficient cancer. The chain is made from TRBV11-1 and TRBJ2-3; there is no confident call for the D gene. The CDR3 corresponds to CASSLRWLSTDTQYF. The bases read TGTGCCAGCAGCTTACGATGGCTCAGCACAGATACGCAGTATTTT.